Reported below is one T cell receptor beta chain. Its antigen is as yet unknown. The data belong to a study of OX40 agonist ivuxolimab in advanced cancers. Study-wide background: With a range of roughly 20 to 80, age averaged approximately 60 years, and about 80% were male. Partial responses were observed in three patients, of whom one had hepatocellular carcinoma and two had cutaneous melanoma.

TCRdb's copy holds only in-frame clones and misses some; the assay was immunoSEQ multiplex PCR. The sample holds fewer than 30,000 clones, around 86% seen once. The junction had 10 bases not matched to a gene; V was cut back by 8 bases and J by 2 bases. This CDR3 is built from 15 residues. Germline values: CDR1 SGHTA, CDR2 FQGTGA. Study findings and constraints: At doses 0.1 to 3.0 mg/kg, CD4+ and CD8+ clones expanded.

The source material was CD4+ or CD8+ T cells sorted from blood, sampled in a trial of the OX40 agonist ivuxolimab. The sequence was collected from an adult with an advanced solid tumor such as melanoma, head and neck, liver or kidney cancer. This chain uses TRBV7-3 with TRBJ2-3; 7 positions match TRBD2. CDR3 bases: TGTGCCAGCTCCCCGTGGGGGGGAGTCACAGATACGCAGTATTTT. Encoded protein: CASSPWGGVTDTQYF.